This T cell receptor beta chain was sequenced for a study of T-cell reconstitution after alpha-beta-depleted transplantation in children. Findings and limits, study-wide: By one year post-transplant, T-cell counts and diversity largely arose from T cells that were newly produced. Two months or so post-transplant, alpha-beta T cells reportedly derived from several hundred expanded graft clones.

A TCRbeta library incorporating unique molecular identifiers was prepared. TCRdb analysed the PCR reads with MiXCR anew, one entry per CDR3 protein. The sample has about 200,000 distinct CDR3 sequences, approximately 8.4% seen once; the top ten hold 35% to 45%. This clonotype was found a few times. Its matching antigen is unknown. V trimming: 6 bases; J trimming: 8 bases; junction bases outside the gene matches: 9. The CDR3 length is 13 residues. Germline CDR1 is DFQATT and CDR2 is SNEGSKA (reference sequence). This sample comprised PBMCs, mostly from graft donor cells, obtained 360 days after TCRalphabeta/CD19-depleted stem cell transplant. The chain couples TRBV20-1 to TRBJ1-3, with 8 bases identical to TRBD1. The TCR originated in a male patient under 10 years old who had a stem cell transplant for acute myeloid leukemia, so the T cells may come from the graft donor. The CDR3 DNA sequence: TGCAGTGCCATCCCAGGGGGCCGAGACACCATATATTTT. This codes for CSAIPGGRDTIYF.